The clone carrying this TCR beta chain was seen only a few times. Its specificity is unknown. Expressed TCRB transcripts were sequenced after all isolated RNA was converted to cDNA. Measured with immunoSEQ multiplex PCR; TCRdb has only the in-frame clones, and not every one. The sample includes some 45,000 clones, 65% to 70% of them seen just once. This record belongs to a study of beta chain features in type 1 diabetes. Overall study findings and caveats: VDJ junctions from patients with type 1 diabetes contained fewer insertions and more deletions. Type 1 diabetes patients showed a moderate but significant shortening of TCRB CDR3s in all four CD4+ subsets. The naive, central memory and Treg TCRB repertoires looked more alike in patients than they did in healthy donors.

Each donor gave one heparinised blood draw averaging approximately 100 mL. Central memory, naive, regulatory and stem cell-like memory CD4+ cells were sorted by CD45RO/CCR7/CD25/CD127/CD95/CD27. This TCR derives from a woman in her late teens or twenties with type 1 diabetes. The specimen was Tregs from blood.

Written as DNA, the CDR3 is TGTGCCAGCAGCTCGGTTTCGAGCCAAGAGACCCAGTACTTC. Translated, it gives CASSSVSSQETQYF. The chain joins TRBV7-2 to TRBJ2-5; no reliable D call. The germline V gene encodes CDR1 SGHTA and CDR2 FQGNSA. This CDR3 region has 14 residues. V shed 4 bases and J shed 1 base, with 10 bases lying between them.